This TCR beta chain was captured by sequencing in a study of graft-versus-host responses after intestinal transplantation. Study context: Anti-thymocyte globulin served as induction for all recipients, who then took tacrolimus and steroids for about 3 years.

Study-level results: Early after transplant, HvG declines were associated with peak levels of circulating GvH clones.

Data came from immunoSEQ multiplex PCR; TCRdb stores just in-frame clones and leaves some out. The sample contains 99,000 or so clones, roughly 87% of which appear only once. Germline V gene data show CDR1 as SGDLS and CDR2 as YYNGEE. The CDR3 runs to 16 residues. The ends lost 3 bases at V and 3 bases at J; junction bases unmatched: 11. As concerns this clone: Its antigen is currently unknown.

This chain joins TRBV9 and TRBJ2-7, with 8 positions matching TRBD1. Here the sequenced sample was unstimulated CD4+ T cells sorted from spleen or lymph node cells, taken before intestinal transplant. This sequence was found in a human donor who received an intestinal transplant. In nucleotides, the CDR3 is TGTGCCAGCAGCGCAACGACAGGGGTCCCCAGCTACGAGCAGTACTTC. Translated, it gives CASSATTGVPSYEQYF.